The 19 T cell receptor beta chains reported below all come from one sample, sequenced in a study of blood T cell repertoires in COVID-19. Assay: immunoSEQ multiplex PCR; the TCRdb copy retains only in-frame clones and omits some. Of about 250,000 clones in the sample, 70% to 85% are singletons; the top ten hold roughly 0.94%. Sequences were obtained from peripheral blood. The source of these receptors is a human donor with COVID-19, enrolled during active disease. The donor label of this sample is uncertain.

This clone was found a few times. V usage is TRBV12-5 and J usage is TRBJ1-1, with D maybe TRBD1 (5 bases). Trimming cost V 7 bases and J 3 bases, with 12 bases left between them. This CDR3 is 13 amino acids long. Per the germline V gene, CDR1 is LGHNT and CDR2 is FRNRAP. DNA for the CDR3: TGTGCTAGTGCCTCCGACAGCTACACTGAAGCTTTCTTT. This gives the protein CASASDSYTEAFF. Complete variable domain (other parts from reference TRBV12-5 and TRBJ1-1): DARVTQTPRHKVTEMGQEVTMRCQPILGHNTVFWYRQTMMQGLELLAYFRNRAPLDDSGMPKDRFSAEMPDATLATLKIQPSEPRDSAVYFCASASDSYTEAFFGQGTRLTVV.

The rearrangement uses TRBV7-2 and TRBJ1-1, with no clear D. CDR1 and CDR2 (germline): SGHTA, FQGNSA. The CDR3 length is 14 residues. V shed 4 bases and J shed 3 bases, with 12 bases lying between them. The CDR3 DNA reads TGTGCCAGCAGCTCGACATTGGGAGACACTGAAGCTTTCTTT. This encodes CASSSTLGDTEAFF.

The chain is built from TRBV19 and TRBJ1-3; D gene unclear. Germline V CDR1 and CDR2: LNHDA, SQIVND (reference sequence). The V end lost 6 bases, the J end lost 4 bases, and 13 bases lay between the germline ends. The CDR3 length is 14 residues. The CDR3: CASRREVRGNTIYF. DNA for the CDR3: TGTGCCAGTAGGCGAGAAGTGAGGGGAAACACCATATATTTT. The variable domain in full, completed from reference TRBV19 and TRBJ1-3, reads DGGITQSPKYLFRKEGQNVTLSCEQNLNHDAMYWYRQDPGQGLRLIYYSQIVNDFQKGDIAEGYSVSREKKESFPLTVTSAQKNPTAFYLCASRREVRGNTIYFGEGSWLTVV.

This sequence joins TRBV7-9 and TRBJ2-7; 15 bases fit TRBD2. V gave up 5 bases and J gave up 5 bases; unmatched junction bases: 7. The germline V gene has CDR1 SEHNR and CDR2 FQNEAQ (reference sequence). This CDR3 spans 16 amino acids. CDR3 region: CASSLSGLAGGDEQYF. The CDR3 DNA is TGTGCCAGCAGCCTTTCAGGACTAGCGGGAGGGGACGAGCAGTACTTC.

The chain is built from TRBV5-1 and TRBJ2-3; TRBD2 is a possible D gene (5 bases). The CDR3 loop spans 15 amino acids. In germline, CDR1 is SGHRS, CDR2 YFSETQ. V gave up 0 bases and J gave up 0 bases, with 8 bases separating them. The CDR3 here is CASSLEAASTDTQYF. The CDR3 DNA sequence: TGCGCCAGCAGCTTGGAAGCGGCTAGCACAGATACGCAGTATTTT.

J is TRBJ2-7 and V is TRBV7-2; 12 bases map to TRBD1. After removal of 5 bases from V and 4 bases from J, the junction contained 6 bases not matched to a gene. The V gene's germline CDR1 is SGHTA and CDR2 FQGNSA. The CDR3 loop spans 15 amino acids. The CDR3 region has the DNA TGTGCCAGCAGCCCCGGGACAGGGGGCCGGTACGAGCAGTACTTC. Its translation: CASSPGTGGRYEQYF.

V gene TRBV11-2 combines with J gene TRBJ2-7; a weak D match, TRBD1 (6 bases). Germline loops: CDR1 SGHAT, CDR2 FQNNGV. Trimming removed 1 base from V and 7 bases from J, with 8 bases in between. The CDR3 totals 12 residues. CDR3 protein: CASSLVRGEQYF. CDR3 coding DNA: TGTGCCAGCAGCTTAGTTAGGGGGGAGCAGTACTTC.

V is TRBV7-8 and J is TRBJ1-6, with 10 bases matching TRBD1. Germline V gene lookup returns CDR1 SGHVS and CDR2 FQNEAQ. The J segment lost 14 bases and the V segment lost 5 bases, leaving 24 bases of the junction unmatched. The CDR3 is 19 amino acids. CDR3 amino acids: CASSPHLRQGAGVLQALHF. DNA for the CDR3: TGTGCCAGCAGCCCTCATCTCCGACAGGGGGCTGGAGTGTTGCAAGCCCTCCACTTT.

The V call is TRBV14, the J call TRBJ2-7; 8 bases are a match to TRBD1. V was clipped by 1 base and J by 6 bases; unmatched bases: 8. This CDR3 region has 15 residues. The germline V gene encodes CDR1 SGHDN and CDR2 FVKESK. CDR3 region: CASSQVGRGPLEQYF. In nucleotides, the CDR3 is TGTGCCAGCAGCCAAGTTGGCAGGGGGCCCCTCGAGCAGTACTTC.

This chain connects TRBV19 to TRBJ2-3; 9 nucleotides match TRBD2. The CDR3 is 17 amino acids. Unmatched junction bases numbered 15, after V lost 6 bases and J lost 5 bases. Per the germline V gene, CDR1 is LNHDA and CDR2 is SQIVND (reference sequence). The DNA for the CDR3 is TGTGCCAGTAGACCTTCAAGGAAGCGGGAGGAAGTAGATACGCAGTATTTT. Protein sequence: CASRPSRKREEVDTQYF.

The gene calls are TRBV27 and TRBJ2-1; 9 bases match TRBD1. With V trimmed by 7 bases and J by 6 bases, 10 bases remained unmatched. The CDR3 loop spans 15 amino acids. Germline CDR1 and CDR2: MNHEY and SMNVEV (reference sequence). The CDR3 loop reads CASKTGTGMFNEQFF. The CDR3 region has the DNA TGTGCCAGCAAGACCGGGACAGGGATGTTCAATGAGCAGTTCTTC.

The chain couples TRBV28 to TRBJ1-1; 9 nucleotides line up with TRBD1. There are 14 residues in the CDR3. CDR1 is MDHEN, CDR2 SYDVKM, per germline. Trimming removed 3 bases from V and 5 bases from J; junction bases left unmatched: 4. CDR3 loop: CASSLGTGRTEAFF. The CDR3, as DNA: TGTGCCAGCAGTTTGGGGACAGGGCGGACTGAAGCTTTCTTT. Full variable domain (remainder filled in from reference TRBV28 and TRBJ1-1): DVKVTQSSRYLVKRTGEKVFLECVQDMDHENMFWYRQDPGLGLRLIYFSYDVKMKEKGDIPEGYSVSREKKERFSLILESASTNQTSMYLCASSLGTGRTEAFFGQGTRLTVV.

This clone was recorded once. The chain has TRBV19 and TRBJ2-1; 7 nucleotides agree with TRBD1. This CDR3 region has 14 residues. V shed 6 bases and J 0 bases; nucleotides not matched to a gene: 2. Germline V gene lookup returns CDR1 LNHDA and CDR2 SQIVND (reference sequence). This CDR3 reads CASRGDSSYNEQFF. The CDR3 coding sequence is TGTGCCAGTAGAGGGGACAGCTCCTACAATGAGCAGTTCTTC.

The DNA of the CDR3 is TGCGCCAGCAGGAAGGGACAGGGAGGGACGAACACTGAAGCTTTCTTT. Amino acids: CASRKGQGGTNTEAFF. This sequence joins TRBV5-1 and TRBJ1-1; 9 positions match TRBD1. Germline V lookup: CDR1 SGHRS, CDR2 YFSETQ. V gave up 5 bases and J gave up 1 base; unmatched junction bases: 9. The CDR3 extends over 16 amino acids.

The chain carries TRBV5-1 and TRBJ1-1; D gene uncertain. Trimming took off 4 bases at V and 0 bases at J, with 4 bases between the two ends. CDR3 length: 12 residues. CDR1 and CDR2 (germline): SGHRS, YFSETQ. CDR3 nucleotides: TGCGCCAGCAGCCTCTTGAACACTGAAGCTTTCTTT. Translation: CASSLLNTEAFF.

This sequence joins TRBV6-4 and TRBJ2-5, with D possibly being TRBD1 (5 bases). In germline, CDR1 is MRHNA, CDR2 SNTAGT. The CDR3 extends over 13 amino acids. Trimming pared 4 bases from V and 5 bases from J, leaving 11 bases between. DNA of the CDR3: TGTGCCAGCAGTGCGTCAGGGCTGGAGACCCAGTACTTC. This translates into CASSASGLETQYF.

The chain joins TRBV2 to TRBJ2-5; TRBD1 matches at 10 bases. CDR1 and CDR2 from the germline V gene are SNHLY and FYNNEI. V lost 5 bases to trimming and J lost 4 bases; unmatched junction nucleotides: 7. The CDR3 has 15 amino acids. CDR3 region: CASSYRDRGRETQYF. The CDR3 coding sequence is TGTGCCAGCAGTTACCGGGACAGGGGAAGAGAGACCCAGTACTTC.

This chain uses TRBV28 with TRBJ1-5, with 8 bases that match TRBD1. There are 20 residues in the CDR3. The germline V gene has CDR1 MDHEN and CDR2 SYDVKM. Losses at the gene ends were 5 bases for V and 0 bases for J; bases not matched to a gene: 18. The CDR3 DNA reads TGTGCCAGCAGTCCATTATTGGACAGGGAAAGGGTTTATAGCAATCAGCCCCAGCATTTT. Its protein is CASSPLLDRERVYSNQPQHF.

The chain recombines TRBV30 with TRBJ1-1; D is unclear. The CDR3 has 13 amino acids. The V end lost 5 bases, the J end lost 1 base, and 11 bases lay between the germline ends. Germline CDR1 reads GTSNPN; CDR2 reads SVGIG (reference sequence). CDR3 nucleotides: TGTGCCTGGTTTAAGAGGCGGAACACTGAAGCTTTCTTT. Translation gives CAWFKRRNTEAFF. The entire variable domain, with the rest obtained from reference TRBV30 and TRBJ1-1, is as follows: SQTIHQWPATLVQPVGSPLSLECTVEGTSNPNLYWYRQAAGRGLQLLFYSVGIGQISSEVPQNLSASRPQDRQFILSSKKLLLSDSGFYLCAWFKRRNTEAFFGQGTRLTVV.